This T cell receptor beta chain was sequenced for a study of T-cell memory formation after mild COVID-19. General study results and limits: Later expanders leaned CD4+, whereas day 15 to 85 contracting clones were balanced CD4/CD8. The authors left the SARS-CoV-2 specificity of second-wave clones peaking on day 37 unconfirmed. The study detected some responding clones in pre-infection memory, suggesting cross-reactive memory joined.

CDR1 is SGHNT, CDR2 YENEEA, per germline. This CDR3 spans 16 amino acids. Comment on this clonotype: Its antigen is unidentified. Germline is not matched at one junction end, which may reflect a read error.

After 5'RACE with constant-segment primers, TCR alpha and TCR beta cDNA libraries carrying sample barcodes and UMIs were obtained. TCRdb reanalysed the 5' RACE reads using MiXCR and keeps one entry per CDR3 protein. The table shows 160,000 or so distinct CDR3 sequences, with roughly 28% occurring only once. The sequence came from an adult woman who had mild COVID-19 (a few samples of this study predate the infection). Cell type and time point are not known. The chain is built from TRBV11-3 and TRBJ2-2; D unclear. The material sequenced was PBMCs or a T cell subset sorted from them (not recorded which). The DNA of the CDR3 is TGTGACAGCCCCCCACGGCCAGGAAGGAACACCGGGGAGCTGTTTTTT. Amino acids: CDSPPRPGRNTGELFF.